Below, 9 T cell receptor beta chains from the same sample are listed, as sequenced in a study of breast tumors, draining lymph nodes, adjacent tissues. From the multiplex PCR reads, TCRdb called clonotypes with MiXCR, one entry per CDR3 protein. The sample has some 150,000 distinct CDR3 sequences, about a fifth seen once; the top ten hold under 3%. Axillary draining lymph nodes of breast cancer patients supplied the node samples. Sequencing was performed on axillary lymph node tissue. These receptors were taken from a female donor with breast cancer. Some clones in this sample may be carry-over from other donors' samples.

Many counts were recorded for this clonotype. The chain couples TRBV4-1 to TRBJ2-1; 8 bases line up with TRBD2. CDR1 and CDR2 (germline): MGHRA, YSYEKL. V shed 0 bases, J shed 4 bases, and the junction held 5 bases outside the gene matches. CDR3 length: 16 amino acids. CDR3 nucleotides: TGCGCCAGCAGCCAAGATTGGACGGGAGGGTACAATGAGCAGTTCTTC. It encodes CASSQDWTGGYNEQFF.

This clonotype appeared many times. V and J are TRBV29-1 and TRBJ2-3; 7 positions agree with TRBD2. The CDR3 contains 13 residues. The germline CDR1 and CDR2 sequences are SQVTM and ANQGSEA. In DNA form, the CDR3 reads TGCAGTGCCGATAGCGGGAGCACAGATACGCAGTATTTT. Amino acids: CSADSGSTDTQYF.

The CDR3 region has the DNA TGTGCCAGCAGCTTAGAGGGGGAGCTAGCGGGACGTGAGCAGTACTTC. As protein: CASSLEGELAGREQYF. The genes are TRBV7-2 and TRBJ2-7; 9 bases match TRBD2. The V gene's germline CDR1 is SGHTA and CDR2 FQGNSA. CDR3 length: 16 amino acids. J was trimmed by 7 bases and V by 1 base; bases with no gene match: 11.

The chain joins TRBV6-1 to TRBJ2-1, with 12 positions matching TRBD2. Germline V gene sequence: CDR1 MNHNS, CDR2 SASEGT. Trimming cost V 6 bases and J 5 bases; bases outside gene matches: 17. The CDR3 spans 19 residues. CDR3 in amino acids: CASSLRLAGAGGGDNEQFF. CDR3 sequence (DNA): TGTGCCAGCAGCCTCAGACTAGCGGGAGCTGGGGGCGGCGACAATGAGCAGTTCTTC.

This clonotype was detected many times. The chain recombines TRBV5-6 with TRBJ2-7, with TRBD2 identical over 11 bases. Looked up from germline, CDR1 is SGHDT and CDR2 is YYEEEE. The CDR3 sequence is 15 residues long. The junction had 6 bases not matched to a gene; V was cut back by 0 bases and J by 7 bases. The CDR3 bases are TGTGCCAGCAGCTTGGGAACTAGCGGGAGTTGGGAGCAGTACTTC. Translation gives CASSLGTSGSWEQYF.

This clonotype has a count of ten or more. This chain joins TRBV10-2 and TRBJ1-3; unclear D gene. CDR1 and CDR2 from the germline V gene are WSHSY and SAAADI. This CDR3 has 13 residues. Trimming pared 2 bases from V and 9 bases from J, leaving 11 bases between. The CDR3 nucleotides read TGCGCCAGCAGTGAGGCCCACCCCGTCACCATATATTTT. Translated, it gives CASSEAHPVTIYF.

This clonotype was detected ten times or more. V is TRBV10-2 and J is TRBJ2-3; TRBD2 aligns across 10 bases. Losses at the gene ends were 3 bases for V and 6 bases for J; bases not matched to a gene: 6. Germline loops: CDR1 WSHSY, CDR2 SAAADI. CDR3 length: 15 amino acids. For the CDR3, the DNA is TGCGCCAGCAGTGATTGGTCTAGCGGGAGTGATACGCAGTATTTT. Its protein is CASSDWSSGSDTQYF.

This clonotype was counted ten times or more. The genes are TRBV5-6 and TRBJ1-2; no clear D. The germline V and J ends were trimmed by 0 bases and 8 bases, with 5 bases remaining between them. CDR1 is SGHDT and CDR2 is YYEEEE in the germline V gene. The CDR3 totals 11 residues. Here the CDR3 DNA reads TGTGCCAGCAGCTTGGGTGGGGGCTACACCTTC. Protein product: CASSLGGGYTF.

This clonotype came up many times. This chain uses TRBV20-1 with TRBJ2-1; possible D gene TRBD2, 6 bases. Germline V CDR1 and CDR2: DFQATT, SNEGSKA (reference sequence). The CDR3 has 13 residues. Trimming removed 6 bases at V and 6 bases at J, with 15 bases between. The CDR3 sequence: CSAGTGAVNEQFF. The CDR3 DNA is TGCAGTGCCGGGACTGGGGCGGTCAATGAGCAGTTCTTC.